This T cell receptor beta chain was profiled in a study of PD-L1 blockade in urothelial cancer. Whole-study context: Starting in about 2014, patients were given atezolizumab (1,200 mg intravenously every 3 weeks). Blood underwent analysis 3 weeks (second dose) and 6 weeks after treatment began.

Time point specified: peripheral blood 6 weeks after treatment start. Germline CDR1 and CDR2: SGHNT and YYREEE (reference sequence). This CDR3 spans 16 amino acids. The V and J ends lost 0 bases and 5 bases, in that order; junction bases with no gene match: 8. The repertoire was sequenced with immunoSEQ multiplex PCR; TCRdb's copy has only in-frame clones and lacks some. Found here are under 35,000 clones, roughly 87% of them singletons; the top ten hold roughly 8%. The source material was PBMCs, sampled around atezolizumab (anti-PD-L1) treatment. This TCR derives from a man of 80 years or more with urothelial cancer. The rearrangement uses TRBV5-4 and TRBJ2-3; 8 bases align to TRBD2. CDR3 region: CASSLVAGRVKDTQYF. The CDR3, as DNA: TGTGCCAGCAGCTTGGTAGCCGGGAGGGTCAAAGATACGCAGTATTTT.